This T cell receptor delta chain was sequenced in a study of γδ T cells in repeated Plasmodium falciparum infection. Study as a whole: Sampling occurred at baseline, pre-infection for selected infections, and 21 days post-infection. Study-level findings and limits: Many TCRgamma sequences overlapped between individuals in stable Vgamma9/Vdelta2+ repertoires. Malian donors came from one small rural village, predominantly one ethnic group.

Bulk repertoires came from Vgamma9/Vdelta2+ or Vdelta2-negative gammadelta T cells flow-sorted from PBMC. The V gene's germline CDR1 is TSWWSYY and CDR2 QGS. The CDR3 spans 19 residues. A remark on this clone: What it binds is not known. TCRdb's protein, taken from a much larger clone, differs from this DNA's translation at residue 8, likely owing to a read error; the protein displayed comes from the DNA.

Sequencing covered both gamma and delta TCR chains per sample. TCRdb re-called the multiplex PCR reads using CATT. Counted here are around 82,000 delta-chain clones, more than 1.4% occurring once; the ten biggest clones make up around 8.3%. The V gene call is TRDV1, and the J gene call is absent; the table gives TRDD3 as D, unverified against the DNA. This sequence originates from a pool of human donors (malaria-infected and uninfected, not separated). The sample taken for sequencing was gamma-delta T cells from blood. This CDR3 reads CALNHKADWGIRPTDKLTF. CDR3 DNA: TGTGCTCTCAATCACAAGGCAGACTGGGGGATACGGCCCACCGATAAACTCACCTTT.